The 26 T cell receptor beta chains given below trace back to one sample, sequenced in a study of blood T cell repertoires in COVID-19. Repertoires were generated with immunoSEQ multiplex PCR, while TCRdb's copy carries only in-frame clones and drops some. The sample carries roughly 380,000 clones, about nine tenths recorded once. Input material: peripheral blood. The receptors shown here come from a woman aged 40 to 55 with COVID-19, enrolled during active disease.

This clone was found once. The CDR3 region is CASSSGLYYEQYF. CDR3 bases: TGTGCCAGCAGCTCGGGTCTTTACTACGAGCAGTACTTC. This chain uses TRBV7-8 with TRBJ2-7; D unresolved. Trimming stripped 4 bases from V and 3 bases from J, with 10 bases between. CDR1 is SGHVS, CDR2 FQNEAQ, per germline. The CDR3 runs 13 residues.

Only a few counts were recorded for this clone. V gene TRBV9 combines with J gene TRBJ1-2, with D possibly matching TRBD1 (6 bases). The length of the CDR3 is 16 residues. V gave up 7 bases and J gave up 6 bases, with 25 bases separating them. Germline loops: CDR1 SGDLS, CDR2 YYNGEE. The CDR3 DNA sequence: TGTGCCAGCTCCACCCCCGACAGGCCTGATGGAGATGGCTACACCTTC. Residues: CASSTPDRPDGDGYTF.

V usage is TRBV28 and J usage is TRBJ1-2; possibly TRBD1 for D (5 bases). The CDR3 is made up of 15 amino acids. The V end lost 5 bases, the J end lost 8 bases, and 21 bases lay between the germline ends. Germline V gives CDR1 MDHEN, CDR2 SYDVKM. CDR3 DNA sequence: TGTGCCAGCAGTCCCCGGGGGTGGCATGGGAGGGGCTACACCTTC. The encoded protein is CASSPRGWHGRGYTF.

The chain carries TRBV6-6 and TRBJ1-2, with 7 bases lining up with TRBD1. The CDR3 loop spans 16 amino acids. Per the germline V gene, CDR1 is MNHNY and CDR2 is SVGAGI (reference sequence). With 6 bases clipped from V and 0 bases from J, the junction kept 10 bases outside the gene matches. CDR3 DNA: TGTGCCAGCAGAGATCGGGACAGCCTAGCTAACTATGGCTACACCTTC. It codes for CASRDRDSLANYGYTF.

In DNA form, the CDR3 reads TGTGCCAGCAGCTCCCGGGAGTCGTCACCCCTCCACTTT. This encodes CASSSRESSPLHF. The rearrangement uses TRBV7-2 and TRBJ1-6; D unresolved. V dropped 4 bases and J dropped 10 bases, with 11 bases sitting between them. The CDR3 sequence is 13 residues long. Germline CDR1 is SGHTA and CDR2 is FQGNSA.

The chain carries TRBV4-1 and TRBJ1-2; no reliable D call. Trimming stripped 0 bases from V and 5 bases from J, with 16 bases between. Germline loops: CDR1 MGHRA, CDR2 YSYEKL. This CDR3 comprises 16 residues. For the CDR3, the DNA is TGCGCCAGCAGCCAAGAGGTGGGGAGGTCGAGTTATGGCTACACCTTC. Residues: CASSQEVGRSSYGYTF.

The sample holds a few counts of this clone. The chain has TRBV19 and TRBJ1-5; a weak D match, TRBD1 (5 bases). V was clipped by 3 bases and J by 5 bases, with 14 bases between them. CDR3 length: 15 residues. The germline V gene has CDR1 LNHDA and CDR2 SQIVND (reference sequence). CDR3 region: CASSIGLREDQPQHF. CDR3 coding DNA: TGTGCCAGTAGTATCGGGCTCAGGGAGGATCAGCCCCAGCATTTT.

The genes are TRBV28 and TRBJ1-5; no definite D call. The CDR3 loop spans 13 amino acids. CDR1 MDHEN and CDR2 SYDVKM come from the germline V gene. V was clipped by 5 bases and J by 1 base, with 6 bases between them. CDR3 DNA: TGTGCCAGCAGTACAGAAAGCAATCAGCCCCAGCATTTT. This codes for CASSTESNQPQHF.

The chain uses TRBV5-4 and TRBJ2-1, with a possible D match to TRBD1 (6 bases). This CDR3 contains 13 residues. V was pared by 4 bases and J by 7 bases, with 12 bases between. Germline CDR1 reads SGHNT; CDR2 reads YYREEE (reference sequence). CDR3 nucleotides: TGTGCCAGCAGCGGTGGACAGTGGAATGAGCAGTTCTTC. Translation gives CASSGGQWNEQFF. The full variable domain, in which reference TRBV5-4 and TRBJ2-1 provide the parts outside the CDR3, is ETGVTQSPTHLIKTRGQQVTLRCSSQSGHNTVSWYQQALGQGPQFIFQYYREEENGRGNFPPRFSGLQFPNYSSELNVNALELDDSALYLCASSGGQWNEQFFGPGTRLTVL.

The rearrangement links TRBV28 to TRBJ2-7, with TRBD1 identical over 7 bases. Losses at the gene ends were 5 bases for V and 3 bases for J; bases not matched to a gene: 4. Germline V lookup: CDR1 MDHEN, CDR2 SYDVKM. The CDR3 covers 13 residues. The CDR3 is CASSKRTGYEQYF. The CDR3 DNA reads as TGTGCCAGCAGTAAACGGACAGGCTACGAGCAGTACTTC.

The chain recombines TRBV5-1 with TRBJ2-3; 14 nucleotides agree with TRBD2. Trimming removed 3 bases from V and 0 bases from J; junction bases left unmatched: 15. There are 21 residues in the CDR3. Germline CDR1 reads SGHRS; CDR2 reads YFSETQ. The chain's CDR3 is CASSWNPGLAGVLSSTDTQYF. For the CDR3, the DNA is TGCGCCAGCAGCTGGAACCCGGGACTAGCGGGAGTCCTGTCTAGCACAGATACGCAGTATTTT.

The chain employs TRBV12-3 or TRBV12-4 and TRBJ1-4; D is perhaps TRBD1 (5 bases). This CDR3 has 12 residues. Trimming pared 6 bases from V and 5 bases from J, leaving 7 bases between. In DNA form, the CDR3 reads TGTGCCAGCAGCCAGGGAAATGAAAAACTGTTTTTT. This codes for CASSQGNEKLFF.

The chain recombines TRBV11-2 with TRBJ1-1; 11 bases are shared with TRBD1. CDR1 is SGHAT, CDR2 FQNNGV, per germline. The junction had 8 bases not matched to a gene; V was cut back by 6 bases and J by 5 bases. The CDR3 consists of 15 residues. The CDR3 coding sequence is TGTGCCAGCAGGTCTGGACAGGGGGCTGGGACTGAAGCTTTCTTT. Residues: CASRSGQGAGTEAFF.

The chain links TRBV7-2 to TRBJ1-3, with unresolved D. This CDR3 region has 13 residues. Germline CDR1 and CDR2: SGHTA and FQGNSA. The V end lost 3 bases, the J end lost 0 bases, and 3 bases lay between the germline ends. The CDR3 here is CASSLSSGNTIYF. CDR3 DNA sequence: TGTGCCAGCAGCTTGAGCTCTGGAAACACCATATATTTT.

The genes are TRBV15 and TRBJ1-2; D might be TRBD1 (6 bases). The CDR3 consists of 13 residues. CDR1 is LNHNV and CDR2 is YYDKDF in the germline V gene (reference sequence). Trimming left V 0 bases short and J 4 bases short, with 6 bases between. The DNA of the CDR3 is TGTGCCACCAGCAGAGAACAGGGCTATGGCTACACCTTC. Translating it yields CATSREQGYGYTF.

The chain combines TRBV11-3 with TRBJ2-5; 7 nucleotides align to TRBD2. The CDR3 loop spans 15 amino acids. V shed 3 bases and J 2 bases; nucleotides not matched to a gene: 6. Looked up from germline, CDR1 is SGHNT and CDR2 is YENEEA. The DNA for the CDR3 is TGTGCCAGCAGCTTCGGACTAGGAGGTCAAGAGACCCAGTACTTC. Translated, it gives CASSFGLGGQETQYF.

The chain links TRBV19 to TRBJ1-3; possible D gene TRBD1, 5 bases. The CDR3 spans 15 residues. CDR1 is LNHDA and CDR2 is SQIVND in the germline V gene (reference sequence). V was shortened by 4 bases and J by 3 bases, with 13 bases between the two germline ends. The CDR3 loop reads CASSTTTAYGNTIYF. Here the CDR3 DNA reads TGTGCCAGTAGTACAACGACAGCTTATGGAAACACCATATATTTT.

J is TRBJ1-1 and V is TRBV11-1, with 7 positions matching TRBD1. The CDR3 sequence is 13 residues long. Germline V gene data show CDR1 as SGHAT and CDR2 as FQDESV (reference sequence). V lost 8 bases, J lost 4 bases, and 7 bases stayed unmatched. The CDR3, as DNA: TGTGCCAGCTATGGGGCAGGGGGCACTGAAGCTTTCTTT. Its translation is CASYGAGGTEAFF.

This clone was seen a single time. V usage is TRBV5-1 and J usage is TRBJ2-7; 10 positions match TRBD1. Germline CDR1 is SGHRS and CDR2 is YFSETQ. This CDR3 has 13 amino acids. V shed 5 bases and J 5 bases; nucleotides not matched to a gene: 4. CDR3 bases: TGCGCCAGCAGTTCCGGGACAGGGGACGAGCAGTACTTC. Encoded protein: CASSSGTGDEQYF.

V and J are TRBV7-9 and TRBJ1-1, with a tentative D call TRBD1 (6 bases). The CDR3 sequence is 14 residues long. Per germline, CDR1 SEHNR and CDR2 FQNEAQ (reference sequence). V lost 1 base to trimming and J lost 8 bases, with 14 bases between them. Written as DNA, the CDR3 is TGTGCCAGCAGCTTAGAGTTGAAAGGGACAGAAGCTTTCTTT. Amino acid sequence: CASSLELKGTEAFF. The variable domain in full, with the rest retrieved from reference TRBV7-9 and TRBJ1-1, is DTGVSQNPRHKITKRGQNVTFRCDPISEHNRLYWYRQTLGQGPEFLTYFQNEAQLEKSRLLSDRFSAERPKGSFSTLEIQRTEQGDSAMYLCASSLELKGTEAFFGQGTRLTVV.

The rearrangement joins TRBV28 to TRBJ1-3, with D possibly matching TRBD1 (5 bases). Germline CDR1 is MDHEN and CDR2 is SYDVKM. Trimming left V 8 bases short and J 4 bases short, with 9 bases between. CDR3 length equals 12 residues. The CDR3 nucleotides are TGTGCCAGCGGGACTTCGGGAAACACCATATATTTT. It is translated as CASGTSGNTIYF.

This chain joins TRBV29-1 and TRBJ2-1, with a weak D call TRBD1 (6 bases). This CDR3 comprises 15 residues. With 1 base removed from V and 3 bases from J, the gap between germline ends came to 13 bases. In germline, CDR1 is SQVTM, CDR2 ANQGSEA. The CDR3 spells CSVEGGRHYYNEQFF. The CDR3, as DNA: TGCAGCGTTGAAGGGGGGCGGCACTACTACAATGAGCAGTTCTTC.

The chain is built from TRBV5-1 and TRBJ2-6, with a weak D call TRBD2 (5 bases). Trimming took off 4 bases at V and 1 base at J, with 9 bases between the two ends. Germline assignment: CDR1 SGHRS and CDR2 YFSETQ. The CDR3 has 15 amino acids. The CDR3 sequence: CASSEGQSGANVLTF. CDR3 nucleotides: TGCGCCAGCAGCGAGGGCCAATCTGGGGCCAACGTCCTGACTTTC.

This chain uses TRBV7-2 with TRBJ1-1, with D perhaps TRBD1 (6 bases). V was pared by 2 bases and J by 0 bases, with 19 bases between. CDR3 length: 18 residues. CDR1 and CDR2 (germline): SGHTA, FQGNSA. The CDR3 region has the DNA TGTGCCAGCAGCTTAACACCACAGGGCCGAAGGGTGAACACTGAAGCTTTCTTT. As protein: CASSLTPQGRRVNTEAFF.

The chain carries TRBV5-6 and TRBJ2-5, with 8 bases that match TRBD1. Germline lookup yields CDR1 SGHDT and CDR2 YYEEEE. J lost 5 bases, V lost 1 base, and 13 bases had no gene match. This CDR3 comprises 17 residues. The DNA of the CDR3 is TGTGCCAGCAGCTTGCTTACAGGGGGGATAAAGGGGGAGACCCAGTACTTC. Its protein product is CASSLLTGGIKGETQYF.

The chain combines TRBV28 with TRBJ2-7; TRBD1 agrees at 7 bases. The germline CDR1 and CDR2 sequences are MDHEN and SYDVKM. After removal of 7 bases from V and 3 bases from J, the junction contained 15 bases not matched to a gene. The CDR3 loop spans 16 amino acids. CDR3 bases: TGTGCCAGCACCTTCCTTCAAGCGACAGGGATCTACGAGCAGTACTTC. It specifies CASTFLQATGIYEQYF. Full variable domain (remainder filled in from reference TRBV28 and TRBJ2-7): DVKVTQSSRYLVKRTGEKVFLECVQDMDHENMFWYRQDPGLGLRLIYFSYDVKMKEKGDIPEGYSVSREKKERFSLILESASTNQTSMYLCASTFLQATGIYEQYFGPGTRLTVT.